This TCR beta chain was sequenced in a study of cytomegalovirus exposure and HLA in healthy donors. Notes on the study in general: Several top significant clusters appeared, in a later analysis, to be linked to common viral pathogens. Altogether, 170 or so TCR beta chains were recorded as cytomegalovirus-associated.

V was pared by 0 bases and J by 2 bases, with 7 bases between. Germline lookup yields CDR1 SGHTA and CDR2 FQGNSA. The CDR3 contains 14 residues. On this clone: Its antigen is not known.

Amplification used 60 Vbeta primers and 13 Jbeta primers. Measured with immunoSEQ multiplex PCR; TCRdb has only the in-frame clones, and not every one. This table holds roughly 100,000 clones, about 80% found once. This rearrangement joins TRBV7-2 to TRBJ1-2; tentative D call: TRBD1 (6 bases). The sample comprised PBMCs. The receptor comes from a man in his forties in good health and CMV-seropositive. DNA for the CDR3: TGTGCCAGCAGCTTAGCTCAGGGGAACTATGGCTACACCTTC. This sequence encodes CASSLAQGNYGYTF.